Listed here is a single TCR beta chain. The antigen remains undetermined. The sample comes from a study of shared clonotypes between healthy human individuals. Looking at the study overall: Each donor's CD8 memory used one plate, CD8 naive two, each CD4 subset three. Study observations and caveats: Relative to memory subsets, naive subsets generally showed larger estimated richness.

Sequencing used immunoSEQ multiplex PCR; TCRdb keeps in-frame clones, though not all of them. The sample has some 1,100,000 clones, 78% seen once. Investigators divided CD4+ cells into CD45RA+ naive and CD45RA-negative memory subsets. V was pared by 4 bases and J by 3 bases, with 19 bases between. There are 16 residues in the CDR3. CDR1 and CDR2 (germline): SGHRS, YFSETQ. Sequencing was done on a sample of memory CD4+ T cells from PBMCs. Indicated subset: CD45RA-negative fraction. The chain links TRBV5-1 to TRBJ1-1, with TRBD1 as a possible D gene (5 bases). The TCR was taken from a man younger than 35 in good health. Some clones in this sample may be carry-over from other donors' samples. In DNA, the CDR3 is TGCGCCAGCAGCGCCCGACAGAACATGTGGGACACTGAAGCTTTCTTT. The encoded protein is CASSARQNMWDTEAFF.